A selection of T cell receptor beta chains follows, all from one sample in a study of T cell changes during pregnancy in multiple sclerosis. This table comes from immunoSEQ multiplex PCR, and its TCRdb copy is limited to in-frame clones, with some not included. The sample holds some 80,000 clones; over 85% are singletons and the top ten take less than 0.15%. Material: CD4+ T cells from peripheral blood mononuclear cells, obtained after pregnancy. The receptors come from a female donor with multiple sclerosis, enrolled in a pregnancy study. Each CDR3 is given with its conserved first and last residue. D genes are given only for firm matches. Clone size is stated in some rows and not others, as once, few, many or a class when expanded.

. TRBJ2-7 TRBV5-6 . CASSLLRGPSSYEQYF TGTGCCAGCAGCCTACTCAGGGGCCCGAGCTCCTACGAGCAGTACTTC
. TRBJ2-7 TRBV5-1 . CASSLASFSYEQYF TGCGCCAGCAGCCTAGCGTCCTTCTCCTACGAGCAGTACTTC
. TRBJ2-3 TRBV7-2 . CASSPWSSQGDTQYF TGTGCCAGCAGCCCCTGGAGTTCCCAGGGGGATACGCAGTATTTT
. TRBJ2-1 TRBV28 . CASSLPGIENEQFF TGTGCCAGCAGTTTACCAGGGATTGAGAATGAGCAGTTCTTC
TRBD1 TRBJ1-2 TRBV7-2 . CASSLGTGGGVYGYTF TGTGCCAGCAGCTTAGGGACAGGGGGCGGGGTCTATGGCTACACCTTC
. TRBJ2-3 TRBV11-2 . CASSSLSDTQYF TGTGCCAGCAGCTCCCTGTCCGATACGCAGTATTTT
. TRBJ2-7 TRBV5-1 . CASSSGINYEQYF TGCGCCAGCAGCTCAGGAATAAACTACGAGCAGTACTTC
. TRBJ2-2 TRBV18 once CASSPKWATGELFF TGTGCCAGCTCACCAAAGTGGGCGACCGGGGAGCTGTTTTTT
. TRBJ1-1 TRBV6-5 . CASSSAGIGVTEAFF TGTGCCAGCAGTTCTGCAGGGATTGGAGTAACTGAAGCTTTCTTT
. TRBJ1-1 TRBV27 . CASKGRGGTNTEAFF TGTGCCAGCAAGGGGAGGGGGGGAACGAACACTGAAGCTTTCTTT
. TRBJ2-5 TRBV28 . CASRGGGGIETQYF TGTGCCAGCAGAGGAGGGGGCGGGATAGAGACCCAGTACTTC
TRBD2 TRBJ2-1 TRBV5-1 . CASRPGAGGNEQFF TGCGCCAGCAGACCAGGGGCGGGAGGGAATGAGCAGTTCTTC
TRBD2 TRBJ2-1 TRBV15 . CATSRETGRAEYNEQFF TGTGCCACCAGCAGAGAAACCGGGAGGGCCGAATACAATGAGCAGTTCTTC
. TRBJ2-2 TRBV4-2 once CASSQVGAANTGELFF TGTGCCAGCAGCCAAGTAGGGGCTGCGAACACCGGGGAGCTGTTTTTT
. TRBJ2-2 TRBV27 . CASSLTSIPGELFF TGTGCCAGCAGTCTGACTAGTATCCCCGGGGAGCTGTTTTTT
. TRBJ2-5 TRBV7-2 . CASSLGPLETQYF TGTGCCAGCAGCTTAGGTCCCCTTGAGACCCAGTACTTC
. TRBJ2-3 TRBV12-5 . CASTEGLTSTDTQYF TGTGCTAGTACAGAAGGACTTACTAGCACAGATACGCAGTATTTT
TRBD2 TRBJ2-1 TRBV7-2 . CASSSTPGLAGRNIF TGTGCCAGCAGCTCAACCCCGGGACTAGCGGGAAGGAATATCTTC
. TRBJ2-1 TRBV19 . CASSSPAGGRYNEQFF TGTGCCAGTAGTAGCCCGGCAGGGGGGAGGTACAATGAGCAGTTCTTC
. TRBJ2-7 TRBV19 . CASSMGRRSYEQYF TGTGCCAGTAGTATGGGGAGGAGATCCTACGAGCAGTACTTC
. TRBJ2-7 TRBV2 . CASSEASFLHEQYF TGTGCCAGCAGTGAGGCTAGCTTTCTGCACGAGCAGTACTTC
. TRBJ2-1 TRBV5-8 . CASSFGGRGYNEQFF TGTGCCAGCAGCTTCGGGGGCAGGGGGTACAATGAGCAGTTCTTC
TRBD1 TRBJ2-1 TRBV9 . CASSVVPMGQGANNEQFF TGTGCCAGCAGCGTAGTCCCTATGGGACAGGGGGCTAACAATGAGCAGTTCTTC
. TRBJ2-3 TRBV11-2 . CASSYEATLARRVTQYF TGTGCCAGCAGCTACGAAGCGACCCTAGCCAGGCGGGTTACGCAGTATTTT
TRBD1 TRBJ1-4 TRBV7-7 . CASSLGDRPNEKLFF TGTGCTAGCAGCTTAGGGGACAGGCCGAATGAAAAACTGTTTTTT
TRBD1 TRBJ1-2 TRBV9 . CASSVEVGGTGKNAGGYTF TGTGCCAGCAGCGTAGAGGTTGGGGGGACAGGGAAGAACGCTGGAGGCTACACCTTC
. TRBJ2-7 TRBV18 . CASSPQAARGHEQYF TGTGCCAGCTCACCACAGGCGGCCAGGGGCCACGAGCAGTACTTC
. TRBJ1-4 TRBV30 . CAWSVQSTANEKLFF TGTGCCTGGAGTGTACAGTCGACAGCTAATGAAAAACTGTTTTTT
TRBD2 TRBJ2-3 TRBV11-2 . CASILGRSGRNTDTQYF TGTGCCAGCATCCTCGGTCGTAGCGGGAGGAACACAGATACGCAGTATTTT
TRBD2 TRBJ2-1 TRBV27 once CASNLPGRVNEQFF TGTGCCAGCAATTTACCAGGGAGGGTAAATGAGCAGTTCTTC